This TCR beta chain was captured in a study of human T cells and chemical hapten exposure. TCRdb re-called the RACE reads with MiXCR, one entry per CDR3 protein. The table records around 200,000 distinct CDR3 sequences, 25% to 30% of them present only once. Germline assignment: CDR1 GTSNPN and CDR2 SVGIG (reference sequence). Between the trimmed V and J ends, which lost 0 bases and 0 bases, there was a span of 5 bases. This CDR3 is built from 13 residues. Time point here: pre-sensitization, week 0. Indicated treatment: therapeutic diphenylcyclopropenone sensitization with weekly scalp DPC. The sequencing used whole blood, collected in connection with sensitization to the hapten diphenylcyclopropenone (DPC). The source of this sequence is a woman aged 25 to 39 with alopecia areata. Some clones in this sample may be carry-over from other donors' samples. The rearrangement links TRBV30 to TRBJ1-1; no reliable D call. CDR3 nucleotide sequence: TGTGCCTGGAGTGTAACTGTGAACACTGAAGCTTTCTTT. It yields the protein CAWSVTVNTEAFF.